These 2 T cell receptor beta chains were all obtained from the same sample, sequenced in a study of human T cells and chemical hapten exposure. TCRdb itself ran the RACE reads through MiXCR, one entry per CDR3 protein. Altogether roughly 90,000 distinct CDR3 sequences are present, about a tenth being singletons, with the ten largest covering more than 0.85%. The time point is: patch test 3, about 24 weeks after DPC sensitization. Regarding treatment: therapeutic diphenylcyclopropenone sensitization with weekly scalp DPC. Sequencing used whole blood, obtained in connection with sensitization to the hapten diphenylcyclopropenone (DPC). The receptor set was obtained from a woman under 40 with alopecia areata. Some clones in this sample may be carry-over from other donors' samples.

The table lists this clonotype with a few counts. This chain uses TRBV18 with TRBJ2-7, with 7 bases matching TRBD1. The CDR3 covers 13 residues. After removal of 6 bases from V and 4 bases from J, the junction contained 6 bases not matched to a gene. Germline loops: CDR1 KGHSH, CDR2 LQKENI. The CDR3 reads CASSSGQEYEQYF. CDR3 nucleotide sequence: TGTGCCAGCTCGTCTGGACAGGAGTACGAGCAGTACTTC.

The chain has TRBV6-4 and TRBJ2-5; possibly TRBD1 or TRBD2 for D (5 bases each). Germline V gene sequence: CDR1 MRHNA, CDR2 SNTAGT. Trimming took 8 bases from V and 5 from J, leaving 6 bases between them. CDR3 length: 10 residues. The CDR3, as DNA: TGTGCCAGCTGGGGGGAGACCCAGTACTTC. This encodes CASWGETQYF.